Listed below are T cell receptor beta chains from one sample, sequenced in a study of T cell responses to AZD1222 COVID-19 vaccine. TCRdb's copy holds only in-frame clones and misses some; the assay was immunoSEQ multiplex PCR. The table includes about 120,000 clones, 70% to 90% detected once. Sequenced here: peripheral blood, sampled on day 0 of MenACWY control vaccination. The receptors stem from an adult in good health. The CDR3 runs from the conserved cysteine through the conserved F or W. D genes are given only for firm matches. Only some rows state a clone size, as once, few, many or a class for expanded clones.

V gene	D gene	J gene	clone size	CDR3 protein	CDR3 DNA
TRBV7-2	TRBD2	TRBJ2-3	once	CASSLGPAGGTDTQYF	TGTGCCAGCAGCTTGGGTCCCGCGGGGGGCACAGATACGCAGTATTTT
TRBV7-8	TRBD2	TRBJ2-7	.	CASSTRLAGGFDEQYF	TGTGCCAGCAGCACGCGACTAGCGGGTGGTTTCGACGAGCAGTACTTC
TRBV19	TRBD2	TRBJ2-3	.	CASSIGGGSTDTQYF	TGTGCCAGTAGTATTGGGGGGGGGAGCACAGATACGCAGTATTTT
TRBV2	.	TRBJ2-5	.	CASKDRTDQETQYF	TGTGCCAGCAAGGATCGGACAGACCAAGAGACCCAGTACTTC
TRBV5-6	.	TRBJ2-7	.	CASSFFTGGQGVAQYEQYF	TGTGCCAGCAGCTTCTTTACCGGTGGTCAAGGGGTGGCCCAATACGAGCAGTACTTC
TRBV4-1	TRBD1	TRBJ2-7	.	CASSFRTGGYEQYF	TGCGCCAGCAGCTTTAGGACAGGGGGCTACGAGCAGTACTTC
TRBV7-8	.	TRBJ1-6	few	CASSLTGYSPLHF	TGTGCCAGCAGCTTAACAGGGTACTCACCCCTCCACTTT
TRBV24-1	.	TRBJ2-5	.	CATSDFRGAETQYF	TGTGCCACCAGTGATTTCCGGGGGGCAGAGACCCAGTACTTC
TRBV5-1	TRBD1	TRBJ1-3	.	CASSFNTGVGNTIYF	TGCGCCAGCAGCTTCAATACAGGGGTTGGAAACACCATATATTTT
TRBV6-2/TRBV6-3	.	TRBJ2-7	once	CASSYSNLIGYEQYF	TGTGCCAGCAGTTACTCGAACTTAATCGGTTACGAGCAGTACTTC
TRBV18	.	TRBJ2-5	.	CASSPRELLETQYF	TGTGCCAGCTCACCTAGGGAGCTACTAGAGACCCAGTACTTC
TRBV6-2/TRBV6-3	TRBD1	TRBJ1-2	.	CASSYTGGYGYTF	TGTGCCAGCAGTTACACAGGGGGTTATGGCTACACCTTC
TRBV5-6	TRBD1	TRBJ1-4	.	CASSSLNHRGANEKLFF	TGTGCCAGCAGCTCGTTAAACCACAGGGGAGCTAATGAAAAACTGTTTTTT
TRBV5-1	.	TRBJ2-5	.	CASSLLGHRDGRETQYF	TGCGCCAGCAGCTTGTTGGGTCACAGGGATGGAAGGGAGACCCAGTACTTC
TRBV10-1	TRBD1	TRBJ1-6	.	CASSESLGTGRNSPLHF	TGCGCCAGCAGTGAGTCCCTCGGGACAGGGAGGAATTCACCCCTCCACTTT